The 8 T cell receptor beta chains reported below all come from one sample, sequenced in a study of shared clonotypes between healthy human individuals. Method: immunoSEQ multiplex PCR; TCRdb's copy keeps in-frame clones and lacks some. The sample gives 450,000 to 700,000 clones, roughly 95% of which show up once; 0.095% to 0.12% is in the top ten. Naive CD8 cells were CD45RO-negative, positively selected for CCR7, excluding terminally differentiated effector memory CD45RA+ cells. Sample: naive CD8+ T cells sorted from blood. The receptors shown here come from a woman aged 25 to 45 in good health.

J is TRBJ2-5 and V is TRBV29-1; D is unclear. The ends were cut back, 4 bases at V and 2 bases at J, with 20 bases in the middle. This CDR3 comprises 16 residues. CDR1 is SQVTM and CDR2 is ANQGSEA in the germline V gene. CDR3 DNA sequence: TGCAGCGTTGTTTCGCGACGAAGCCGACCACAAGAGACCCAGTACTTC. It translates to CSVVSRRSRPQETQYF.

V and J are TRBV7-8 and TRBJ2-5; 8 bases fit TRBD2. After removal of 4 bases from V and 5 bases from J, the junction contained 6 bases not matched to a gene. The CDR3 spans 14 residues. The V gene's germline CDR1 is SGHVS and CDR2 FQNEAQ. The CDR3 DNA sequence: TGTGCCAGCAGCTCACTAGCGGAAGGGGAGACCCAGTACTTC. Translation gives CASSSLAEGETQYF.

J is TRBJ1-1 and V is TRBV2; unclear D gene. CDR3 length equals 14 residues. V was cut by 6 bases and J by 0 bases, with 11 bases left in between. The V gene's germline CDR1 is SNHLY and CDR2 FYNNEI. The CDR3 loop is CASRGVPMNTEAFF. The CDR3 nucleotides are TGTGCCAGCAGGGGCGTCCCCATGAACACTGAAGCTTTCTTT.

In its sample, this clone was seen once. This chain connects TRBV7-9 to TRBJ2-7; TRBD2 might be the D (6 bases). The germline V gene has CDR1 SEHNR and CDR2 FQNEAQ (reference sequence). Trimming removed 5 bases at V and 0 bases at J, with 17 bases between. The CDR3 consists of 16 residues. The chain's CDR3 is CASSTPYGSFSYEQYF. CDR3 bases: TGTGCCAGCAGCACCCCGTACGGGAGTTTCTCCTACGAGCAGTACTTC.

Concerning this clone itself: The sample contains more than one DNA sequence encoding this CDR3. V and J are TRBV27 and TRBJ2-7; 8 positions match TRBD1. CDR1 is MNHEY and CDR2 is SMNVEV in the germline V gene (reference sequence). CDR3 size: 14 residues. V dropped 5 bases and J dropped 3; count of bases not matched to a gene: 6. DNA of the CDR3: TGTGCCAGCAGTACCGGGACAGGAGGCTACGAGCAGTACTTC. Translation: CASSTGTGGYEQYF.

CDR3 bases: TGTGCCAGCAGCAAAGAACGAAAGAATGAGCAGTTCTTC. This codes for CASSKERKNEQFF. This rearrangement joins TRBV21-1 to TRBJ2-1. TRBV21-1 is a pseudogene locus. This CDR3 region has 13 residues.

This chain links TRBV2 with TRBJ2-7; D possibly corresponds to TRBD2 (6 bases). Looked up from germline, CDR1 is SNHLY and CDR2 is FYNNEI. Trimming removed 1 base from V and 2 bases from J, with 12 bases in between. The CDR3 sequence is 15 residues long. The CDR3 DNA reads TGTGCCAGCAGTGAAGGCGGGGAGTTAACCTACGAGCAGTACTTC. Translation: CASSEGGELTYEQYF. The complete variable domain, with remaining parts taken from reference TRBV2 and TRBJ2-7, reads EPEVTQTPSHQVTQMGQEVILRCVPISNHLYFYWYRQILGQKVEFLVSFYNNEISEKSEIFDDQFSVERPDGSNFTLKIRSTKLEDSAMYFCASSEGGELTYEQYFGPGTRLTVT.

Comment on this clone: One junction end disagrees with the germline gene, perhaps due to a read error. The sample carries other DNA sequences with the same CDR3. The CDR3 loop is CASSWTGGGGYGYTF. For the CDR3, the DNA is TGTGCCAGCAGTTGGACAGGGGGCGGGGGCTATGGCTACACCTTT. The chain couples TRBV27 to TRBJ1-2; 11 positions agree with TRBD1. There are 15 residues in the CDR3. The V gene's germline CDR1 is MNHEY and CDR2 SMNVEV (reference sequence).